This T cell receptor beta chain was sequenced during a study of blood T cell repertoires in COVID-19. Germline CDR1 is MDHEN and CDR2 is SYDVKM. This CDR3 has 17 residues. V gave up 6 bases and J gave up 1 base; unmatched junction bases: 10. Profiling relied on immunoSEQ multiplex PCR, and the TCRdb table lists in-frame clones only, not all of them. The table lists some 330,000 clones, around nine tenths of them singletons. This clone was observed a single time. Sequenced sample: PBMCs or T cells enriched from blood (not recorded which). The chain combines TRBV28 with TRBJ1-5; 9 bases are shared with TRBD1. The TCR originated in a young man who had recovered from COVID-19. The CDR3 coding sequence is TGTGCCAGCAGGCTCAATCCCGGGACAGGGAGCAATCAGCCCCAGCATTTT. Translated, it gives CASRLNPGTGSNQPQHF. The full variable domain, rest sourced from reference TRBV28 and TRBJ1-5, is DVKVTQSSRYLVKRTGEKVFLECVQDMDHENMFWYRQDPGLGLRLIYFSYDVKMKEKGDIPEGYSVSREKKERFSLILESASTNQTSMYLCASRLNPGTGSNQPQHFGDGTRLSIL.